These 12 T cell receptor beta chains share one sample of origin, sequenced in a study of cytomegalovirus exposure and HLA in healthy donors. The PCR ran on 60 Vbeta and 13 Jbeta primers. Profiled with immunoSEQ multiplex PCR; TCRdb holds only in-frame clones, not every one. The profile shows 150,000 to 200,000 clones, about four fifths of them singletons. The sequenced material came from PBMCs. These TCRs come from a woman between 50 and 59 years old in good health and CMV-seronegative.

The chain is built from TRBV7-2 and TRBJ1-5; D unclear. V was shortened by 1 base and J by 0 bases, with 13 bases between the two germline ends. The CDR3 is made up of 17 amino acids. Germline V lookup: CDR1 SGHTA, CDR2 FQGNSA. The CDR3 DNA follows: TGTGCCAGCAGCTTAGGTGTGCAGGCCAGTAGCAATCAGCCCCAGCATTTT. Protein product: CASSLGVQASSNQPQHF.

The chain has TRBV27 and TRBJ1-2, with a weak D call TRBD1 (6 bases). The CDR3 totals 14 residues. V was cut by 9 bases and J by 4 bases, with 18 bases left in between. CDR1 and CDR2 from the germline V gene are MNHEY and SMNVEV (reference sequence). Here the CDR3 reads CASPRGAALYGYTF. CDR3 in DNA: TGTGCCAGTCCGCGGGGGGCCGCTCTCTATGGCTACACCTTC.

The V and J genes are TRBV2 and TRBJ1-1; no reliable D call. The CDR3 has 13 residues. Germline loops: CDR1 SNHLY, CDR2 FYNNEI. Deletions cut 5 bases from V and 5 bases from J, with 12 bases between. The CDR3 loop reads CASSLPSVTEAFF. In DNA form, the CDR3 reads TGTGCCAGCAGTCTCCCTTCAGTAACTGAAGCTTTCTTT.

This chain joins TRBV7-3 and TRBJ2-2; 7 bases are a match to TRBD2. CDR1 and CDR2 from the germline V gene are SGHTA and FQGTGA. Trimming cost V 4 bases and J 0 bases; bases outside gene matches: 5. This CDR3 is built from 16 residues. CDR3 residues: CASSSSGLPNTGELFF. In nucleotides, the CDR3 is TGTGCCAGCAGCTCCTCGGGACTACCGAACACCGGGGAGCTGTTTTTT.

This chain's CDR3 is CASSLRGRETQYF. CDR3 in DNA: TGTGCCAGCAGTCTCAGGGGAAGAGAGACCCAGTACTTC. V is TRBV27 and J is TRBJ2-5, with D perhaps matching TRBD1 (6 bases). Trimming pared 5 bases from V and 4 bases from J, leaving 11 bases between. CDR1 and CDR2 (germline): MNHEY, SMNVEV (reference sequence). This CDR3 region has 13 residues.

The rearrangement links TRBV5-1 to TRBJ1-4; D remains ambiguous. This CDR3 spans 17 amino acids. V was trimmed by 1 base and J by 0 bases, leaving 13 bases between them. The germline V gene encodes CDR1 SGHRS and CDR2 YFSETQ. CDR3 sequence reads: CASSLMSRSATNEKLFF. The CDR3 DNA reads as TGCGCCAGCAGCTTGATGTCCAGGTCCGCAACTAATGAAAAACTGTTTTTT.

J is TRBJ1-1 and V is TRBV9; a possible D gene is TRBD1 (5 bases). V lost 4 bases and J lost 2, with 15 bases in between. The CDR3 totals 15 residues. CDR1 is SGDLS and CDR2 is YYNGEE in the germline V gene. The CDR3 reads CASSTSGGLNTEAFF. The CDR3 nucleotides are TGTGCCAGCAGCACCTCCGGGGGACTCAACACTGAAGCTTTCTTT.

This chain uses TRBV6-5 with TRBJ2-2; TRBD2 might be the D (5 bases). From germline, CDR1 is MNHEY and CDR2 SVGAGI. This CDR3 comprises 13 residues. V lost 10 bases and J 8 bases, leaving 17 bases between the germline ends. The CDR3 reads CAIPGNLVGELFF. The CDR3 nucleotides are TGTGCCATCCCGGGGAACTTAGTAGGGGAGCTGTTTTTT.

This sequence joins TRBV9 and TRBJ2-1; 7 bases fit TRBD2. J gave up 3 bases and V 0 bases, and 6 bases lay outside the gene matches. This CDR3 comprises 16 residues. Germline V gene sequence: CDR1 SGDLS, CDR2 YYNGEE. Written as DNA, the CDR3 is TGTGCCAGCAGCGTAGATTCCGCTAGCGGCTACAATGAGCAGTTCTTC. Residues: CASSVDSASGYNEQFF.

V and J are TRBV2 and TRBJ2-5; 13 bases fit TRBD2. TRBJ2-7 matches the DNA end more closely, so the J call is doubtful. The CDR3 is 15 amino acids. Germline CDR1 SNHLY, CDR2 FYNNEI. For the CDR3, the DNA is TGTGCCAGCAGGGGATGGACTAGCGGGAGATACGAGCAGTACTTC. It is translated as CASRGWTSGRYEQYF.

The chain recombines TRBV6-5 with TRBJ2-1; possible D gene TRBD1, 6 bases. There are 15 residues in the CDR3. CDR1 MNHEY and CDR2 SVGAGI come from the germline V gene. V was clipped by 0 bases and J by 6 bases, with 12 bases between them. The CDR3 loop reads CASSYSTGESNEQFF. CDR3 sequence (DNA): TGTGCCAGCAGTTACTCGACAGGAGAGAGCAATGAGCAGTTCTTC.

This clone was counted only a few times. The chain recombines TRBV19 with TRBJ1-1, with no clear D. CDR3 length: 11 amino acids. Trimming removed 9 bases at V and 1 base at J, with 6 bases between. Germline lookup yields CDR1 LNHDA and CDR2 SQIVND (reference sequence). CDR3 coding DNA: TGTGCCAGCCTAAGGAACACTGAAGCTTTCTTT. The encoded protein is CASLRNTEAFF.